This TCR beta chain was documented in a study of T-cell reconstitution after alpha-beta-depleted transplantation in children. Preparation of the TCRbeta library involved a method that used unique molecular identifiers. TCRdb reprocessed the PCR reads with MiXCR, giving one entry per CDR3 protein. The data show about 480,000 distinct CDR3 sequences, with under 15% seen just once and over 5.5% held by the top ten. This clonotype was detected only a few times. This CDR3 spans 18 amino acids. Germline values: CDR1 SGHTA, CDR2 FQGNSA. V lost 3 bases and J lost 0; bases outside the gene matches: 9. The chain combines TRBV7-2 with TRBJ2-7, with 12 bases lining up with TRBD2. The receptor comes from a human donor who donated a stem cell graft to a child with combined immunodeficiency. The specimen comprised PBMCs from the stem cell graft donor, sampled from the stem cell graft. Here the CDR3 reads CASSFTGTSGRSSYEQYF. For the CDR3, the DNA is TGTGCCAGCAGCTTCACCGGGACTAGCGGGCGGAGCTCCTACGAGCAGTACTTC.